This T cell receptor beta chain was obtained from a study of cytomegalovirus exposure and HLA in healthy donors. The PCR used 60 Vbeta and 13 Jbeta primers. Only in-frame clones appear in the TCRdb table, and some are missing; sequencing was by immunoSEQ multiplex PCR. The table shows some 80,000 clones, with 78% occurring only once. The donors were healthy bone marrow donors. The sequence came from a man aged 40-49 years in good health and CMV-seronegative. Sequenced input: PBMCs.

CDR3 region: CASSEGQFLYEQYF. Written as DNA, the CDR3 is TGTGCCAGCAGTGAAGGACAGTTCCTCTACGAGCAGTACTTC. The chain couples TRBV6-1 to TRBJ2-7; a possible D gene is TRBD1 (5 bases). V shed 1 base and J shed 3 bases, with 10 bases lying between them. CDR1 and CDR2 from the germline V gene are MNHNS and SASEGT. The CDR3 is 14 amino acids.